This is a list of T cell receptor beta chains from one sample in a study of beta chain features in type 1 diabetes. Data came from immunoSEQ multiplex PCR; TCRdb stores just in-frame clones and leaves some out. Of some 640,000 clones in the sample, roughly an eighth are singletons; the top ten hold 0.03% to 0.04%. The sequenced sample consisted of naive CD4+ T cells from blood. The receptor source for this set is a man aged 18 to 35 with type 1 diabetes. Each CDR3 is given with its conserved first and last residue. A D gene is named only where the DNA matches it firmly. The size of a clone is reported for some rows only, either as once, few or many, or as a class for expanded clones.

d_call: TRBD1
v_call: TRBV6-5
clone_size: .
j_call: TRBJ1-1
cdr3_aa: CASSLQGARNTEAFF
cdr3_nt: TGTGCCAGCAGCCTACAGGGGGCTAGGAACACTGAAGCTTTCTTT

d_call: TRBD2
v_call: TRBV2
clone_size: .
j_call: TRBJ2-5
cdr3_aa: CASRLTSGGLRGTQYF
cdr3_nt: TGTGCCAGCAGATTGACTAGCGGGGGGCTTCGAGGGACCCAGTACTTC

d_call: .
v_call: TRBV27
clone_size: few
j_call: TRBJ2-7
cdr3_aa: CASRRGGFVYEQYF
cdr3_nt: TGTGCCAGCAGACGAGGAGGGTTCGTCTACGAGCAGTACTTC

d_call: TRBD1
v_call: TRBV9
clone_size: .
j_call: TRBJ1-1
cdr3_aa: CASSEGTVAKAFF
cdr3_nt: TGTGCCAGCAGCGAAGGGACAGTCGCTAAAGCTTTCTTT

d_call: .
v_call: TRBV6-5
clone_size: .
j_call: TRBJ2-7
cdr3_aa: CASQSQGYEQYF
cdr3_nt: TGTGCCAGCCAATCCCAGGGCTACGAGCAGTACTTC

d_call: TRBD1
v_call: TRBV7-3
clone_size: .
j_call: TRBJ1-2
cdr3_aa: CASSLGVGGADGYTF
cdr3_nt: TGTGCCAGCAGCTTAGGTGTAGGGGGCGCCGATGGCTACACCTTC

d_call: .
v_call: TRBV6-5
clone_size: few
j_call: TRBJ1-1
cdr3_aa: CASSSWGHTNTEAFF
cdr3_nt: TGTGCCAGCAGTTCCTGGGGACATACCAACACTGAAGCTTTCTTT

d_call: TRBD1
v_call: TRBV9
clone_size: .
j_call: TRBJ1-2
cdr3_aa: CASSVAAGGTYGYTF
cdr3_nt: TGTGCCAGCAGCGTAGCGGCAGGGGGCACTTATGGCTACACCTTC

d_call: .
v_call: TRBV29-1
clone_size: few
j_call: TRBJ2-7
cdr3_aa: CSVTVWISSYEQYF
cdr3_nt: TGCAGCGTGACGGTCTGGATCAGCTCCTACGAGCAGTACTTC

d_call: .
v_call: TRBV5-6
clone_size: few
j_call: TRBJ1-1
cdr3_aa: CASSLRTAQAFF
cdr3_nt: TGTGCCAGCAGCTTGCGGACAGCCCAAGCTTTCTTT

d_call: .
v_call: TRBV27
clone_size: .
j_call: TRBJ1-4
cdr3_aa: CASRRDGEKLFF
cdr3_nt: TGTGCCAGCAGGAGGGACGGGGAAAAACTGTTTTTT

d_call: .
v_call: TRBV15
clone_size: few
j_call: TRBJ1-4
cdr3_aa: CATSRDLGSDEKLFF
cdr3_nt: TGTGCCACCAGCAGAGATTTGGGAAGCGATGAAAAACTGTTTTTT

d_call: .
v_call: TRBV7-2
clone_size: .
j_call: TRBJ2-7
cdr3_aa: CASSLSGRSYEQYF
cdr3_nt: TGTGCCAGCAGCTTATCGGGACGATCCTACGAGCAGTACTTC

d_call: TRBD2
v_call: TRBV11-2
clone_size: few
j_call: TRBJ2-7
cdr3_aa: CASSLAGGPYEQYF
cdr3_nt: TGTGCCAGCAGCTTAGCGGGAGGGCCGTACGAGCAGTACTTC

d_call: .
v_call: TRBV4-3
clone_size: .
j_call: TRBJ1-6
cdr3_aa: CASSQDTTVGSPLHF
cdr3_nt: TGCGCCAGCAGCCAAGATACGACAGTGGGATCACCCCTCCACTTT

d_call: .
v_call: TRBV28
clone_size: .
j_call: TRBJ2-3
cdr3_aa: CASSFRGSTDTQYF
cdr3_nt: TGTGCCAGCAGTTTTCGGGGTAGCACAGATACGCAGTATTTT

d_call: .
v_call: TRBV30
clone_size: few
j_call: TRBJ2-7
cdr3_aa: CAWKTGRYEQYF
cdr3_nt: TGTGCCTGGAAGACTGGGCGTTACGAGCAGTACTTC

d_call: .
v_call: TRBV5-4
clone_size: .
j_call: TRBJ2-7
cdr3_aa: CASSLGTRNEQYF
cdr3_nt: TGTGCCAGCAGCTTGGGGACAAGGAACGAGCAGTACTTC

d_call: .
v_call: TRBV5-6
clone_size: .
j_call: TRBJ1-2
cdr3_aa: CASSLLAGSSANYGYTF
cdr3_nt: TGTGCCAGCAGCCTACTTGCGGGGTCGAGTGCTAACTATGGCTACACCTTC

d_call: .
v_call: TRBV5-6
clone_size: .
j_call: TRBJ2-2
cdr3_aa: CASSSLPSANTGELFF
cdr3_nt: TGTGCCAGCAGCTCCCTGCCAAGCGCGAACACCGGGGAGCTGTTTTTT

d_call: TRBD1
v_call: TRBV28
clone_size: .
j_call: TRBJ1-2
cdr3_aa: CASRPGQSQGYTF
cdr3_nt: TGTGCCAGCAGACCGGGACAGAGTCAGGGCTACACCTTC

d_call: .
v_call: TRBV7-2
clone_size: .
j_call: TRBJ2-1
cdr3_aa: CASSLWGEIYNEQFF
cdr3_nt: TGTGCCAGCAGCTTGTGGGGGGAAATCTACAATGAGCAGTTCTTC

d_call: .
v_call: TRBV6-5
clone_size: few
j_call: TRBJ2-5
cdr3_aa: CASSNGQYQETQYF
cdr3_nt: TGTGCCAGCAGTAACGGACAGTACCAAGAGACCCAGTACTTC

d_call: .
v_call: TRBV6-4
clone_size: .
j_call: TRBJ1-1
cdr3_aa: CASSDSYSDNGPEAFF
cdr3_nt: TGTGCCAGCAGTGACTCGTATAGTGACAATGGGCCTGAAGCTTTCTTT

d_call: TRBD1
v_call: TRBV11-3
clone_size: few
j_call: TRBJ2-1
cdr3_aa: CASSPGTAYNEQFF
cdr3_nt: TGTGCCAGCAGCCCCGGGACAGCCTACAATGAGCAGTTCTTC

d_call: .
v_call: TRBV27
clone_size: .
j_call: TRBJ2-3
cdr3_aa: CASSLYWGDTQYF
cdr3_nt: TGTGCCAGCAGTTTATATTGGGGGGATACGCAGTATTTT

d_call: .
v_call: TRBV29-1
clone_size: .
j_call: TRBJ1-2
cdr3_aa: CSVAPGGGYGYTF
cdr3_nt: TGCAGCGTTGCTCCGGGGGGAGGCTATGGCTACACCTTC

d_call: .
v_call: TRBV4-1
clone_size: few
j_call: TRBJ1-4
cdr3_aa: CASSQSPAEKLFF
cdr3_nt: TGCGCCAGCAGCCAGAGCCCTGCCGAAAAACTGTTTTTT

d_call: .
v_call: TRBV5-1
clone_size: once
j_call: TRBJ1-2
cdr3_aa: CASSSDWGGNYGYTF
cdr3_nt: TGCGCCAGCAGCTCGGACTGGGGTGGGAACTATGGCTACACCTTC

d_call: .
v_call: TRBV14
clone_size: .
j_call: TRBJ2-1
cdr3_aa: CASSHSGGPYNEQFF
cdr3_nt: TGTGCCAGCAGCCACTCTGGGGGACCCTACAATGAGCAGTTCTTC

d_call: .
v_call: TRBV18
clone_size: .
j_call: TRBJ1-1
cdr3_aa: CASSPPMGLEAFF
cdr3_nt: TGTGCCAGCTCACCCCCTATGGGACTTGAAGCTTTCTTT

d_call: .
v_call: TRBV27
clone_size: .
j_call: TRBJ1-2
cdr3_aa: CASSPQRRAGGYTF
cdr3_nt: TGTGCCAGCAGTCCTCAACGCAGGGCAGGCGGCTACACCTTC

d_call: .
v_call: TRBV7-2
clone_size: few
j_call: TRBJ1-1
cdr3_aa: CASSLPPTEAFF
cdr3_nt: TGTGCCAGCAGTCTCCCCCCCACTGAAGCTTTCTTT

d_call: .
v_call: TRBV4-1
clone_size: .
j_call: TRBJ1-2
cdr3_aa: CASSQDLDPQRGYTF
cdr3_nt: TGCGCCAGCAGCCAAGATCTGGATCCGCAACGGGGCTACACCTTC

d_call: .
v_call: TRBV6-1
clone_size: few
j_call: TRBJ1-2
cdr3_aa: CASRLGHLANYGYTF
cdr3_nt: TGTGCCAGCAGGTTAGGACATCTTGCTAACTATGGCTACACCTTC

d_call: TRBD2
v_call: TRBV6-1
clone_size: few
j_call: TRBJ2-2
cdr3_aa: CASSEAQSRGLAGEVGELFF
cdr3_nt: TGTGCCAGCAGTGAAGCGCAGTCCCGTGGACTAGCGGGGGAAGTTGGGGAGCTGTTTTTT

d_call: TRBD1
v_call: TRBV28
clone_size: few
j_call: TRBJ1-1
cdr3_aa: CASSLTGLNTEAFF
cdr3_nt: TGTGCCAGCAGTTTGACAGGGCTGAACACTGAAGCTTTCTTT

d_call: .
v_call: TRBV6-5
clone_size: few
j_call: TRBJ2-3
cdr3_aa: CASSYALSSTDTQYF
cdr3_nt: TGTGCCAGCAGCTACGCCTTATCTAGCACAGATACGCAGTATTTT

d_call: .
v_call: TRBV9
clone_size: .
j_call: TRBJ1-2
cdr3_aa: CASSVEPQGSYGYTF
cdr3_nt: TGTGCCAGCAGCGTAGAACCGCAGGGCAGCTATGGCTACACCTTC

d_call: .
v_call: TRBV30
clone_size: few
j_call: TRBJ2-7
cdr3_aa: CAWTAYREQYF
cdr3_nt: TGTGCCTGGACCGCCTATAGGGAGCAGTACTTC

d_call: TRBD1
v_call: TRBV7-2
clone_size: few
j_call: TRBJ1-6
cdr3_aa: CASSLDGTGQRTLHF
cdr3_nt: TGTGCCAGCAGCTTAGATGGGACAGGTCAACGAACCCTCCACTTT

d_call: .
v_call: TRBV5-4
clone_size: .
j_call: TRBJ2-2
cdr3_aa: CASAPATANTGELFF
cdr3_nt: TGTGCCAGCGCTCCGGCCACAGCAAACACCGGGGAGCTGTTTTTT

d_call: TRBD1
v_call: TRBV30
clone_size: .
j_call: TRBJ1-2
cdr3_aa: CAWSGDRGIYGYTF
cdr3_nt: TGTGCCTGGAGTGGGGACAGGGGGATCTATGGCTACACCTTC

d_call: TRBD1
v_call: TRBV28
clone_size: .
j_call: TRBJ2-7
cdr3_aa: CASSSGQSDEQYF
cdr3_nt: TGTGCCAGCAGTTCGGGACAGTCGGACGAGCAGTACTTC

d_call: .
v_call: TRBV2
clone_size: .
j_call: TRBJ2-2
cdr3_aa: CASVARGELFF
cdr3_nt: TGTGCCAGCGTAGCTAGGGGGGAGCTGTTTTTT

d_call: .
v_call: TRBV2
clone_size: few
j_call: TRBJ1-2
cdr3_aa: CASSEGTSYGYTF
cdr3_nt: TGTGCCAGCAGTGAAGGCACATCCTATGGCTACACCTTC